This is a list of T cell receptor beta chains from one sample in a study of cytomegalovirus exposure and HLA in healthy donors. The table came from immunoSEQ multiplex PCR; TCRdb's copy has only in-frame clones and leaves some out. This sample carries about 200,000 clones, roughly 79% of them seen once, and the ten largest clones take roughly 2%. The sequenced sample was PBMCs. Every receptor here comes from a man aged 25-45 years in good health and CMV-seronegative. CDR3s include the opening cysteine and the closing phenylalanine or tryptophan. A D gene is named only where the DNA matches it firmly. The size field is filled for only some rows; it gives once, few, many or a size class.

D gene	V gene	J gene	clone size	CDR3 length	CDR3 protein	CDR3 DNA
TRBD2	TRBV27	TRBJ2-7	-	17	CASSLRTGTSGAFEQYF	TGTGCCAGCAGTTTAAGGACCGGGACTAGCGGGGCGTTCGAGCAGTACTTC
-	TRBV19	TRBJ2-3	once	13	CASRLTSTDTQYF	TGTGCCAGTAGGCTTACTAGCACAGATACGCAGTATTTT
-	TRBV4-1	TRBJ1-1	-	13	CASRSGGTTEAFF	TGCGCCAGCAGGAGCGGGGGAACCACTGAAGCTTTCTTT
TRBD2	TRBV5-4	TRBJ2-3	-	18	CASSIGPTSGRAGDTQYF	TGTGCCAGCAGCATCGGGCCGACTAGCGGGAGAGCGGGAGATACGCAGTATTTT
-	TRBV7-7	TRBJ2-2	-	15	CASSLYTLNTGELFF	TGTGCTAGCAGCTTATACACCTTGAACACCGGGGAGCTGTTTTTT
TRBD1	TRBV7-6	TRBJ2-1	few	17	CASSFALQGHFYNEQFF	TGTGCCAGCAGCTTCGCCCTACAGGGGCATTTCTACAATGAGCAGTTCTTC
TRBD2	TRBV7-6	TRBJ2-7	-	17	CASSFGRLAGNSYEQYF	TGTGCCAGCAGCTTCGGCCGACTAGCGGGCAACTCCTACGAGCAGTACTTC
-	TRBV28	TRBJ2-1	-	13	CASSWGFEGEQFF	TGTGCCAGCAGTTGGGGTTTCGAGGGCGAGCAGTTCTTC
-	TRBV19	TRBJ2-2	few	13	CASSIRGPGELFF	TGTGCCAGTAGTATCAGAGGGCCCGGGGAGCTGTTTTTT
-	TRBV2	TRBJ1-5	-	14	CASSADYSNQPQHF	TGTGCCAGCAGTGCAGATTATAGCAATCAGCCCCAGCATTTT
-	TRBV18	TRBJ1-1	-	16	CASSPPTPGGGTEAFF	TGTGCCAGCTCACCACCGACTCCGGGGGGAGGCACTGAAGCTTTCTTT
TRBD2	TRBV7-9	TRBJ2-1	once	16	CASSPVVGGPMGEQFF	TGTGCCAGCAGCCCCGTCGTGGGAGGGCCTATGGGTGAGCAGTTCTTC
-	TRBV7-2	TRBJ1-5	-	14	CASSGQGYNQPQHF	TGTGCCAGCAGCGGCCAGGGGTACAATCAGCCCCAGCATTTT
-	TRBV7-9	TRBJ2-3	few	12	CASSLVGGTQYF	TGTGCCAGCAGCTTAGTGGGGGGTACGCAGTATTTT
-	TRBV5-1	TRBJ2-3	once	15	CASSLSSVATDTQYF	TGCGCCAGCAGCTTGAGTAGCGTCGCCACAGATACGCAGTATTTT
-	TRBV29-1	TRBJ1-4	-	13	CSVMQGNNEKLFF	TGCAGCGTGATGCAGGGAAATAATGAAAAACTGTTTTTT
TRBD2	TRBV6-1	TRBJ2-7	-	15	CASIVFGLAGAEQYF	TGTGCCAGCATTGTTTTTGGACTAGCGGGAGCCGAGCAGTACTTC
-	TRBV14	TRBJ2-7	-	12	CASSQTRGEQYF	TGTGCCAGCAGCCAGACCCGGGGGGAGCAGTACTTC
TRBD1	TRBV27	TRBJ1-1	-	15	CASSLPGRQGSEAFF	TGTGCCAGCAGTTTACCCGGAAGACAGGGGAGTGAAGCTTTCTTT
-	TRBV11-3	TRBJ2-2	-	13	CASSLVATGELFF	TGTGCCAGCAGCTTAGTAGCGACCGGGGAGCTGTTTTTT